This TCR beta chain was captured by sequencing in a study of cytomegalovirus exposure and HLA in healthy donors. Study-level points and caveats: Cytomegalovirus association was listed for 150 to 200 TCR beta chains.

With respect to this clone: Its antigen is currently unknown.

The CDR3 has 13 residues. Trimming removed 0 bases from V and 10 bases from J, with 10 bases in between. Germline lookup yields CDR1 SEHNR and CDR2 FQNEAQ (reference sequence). Assay used: immunoSEQ multiplex PCR; TCRdb lists only in-frame clones, some missing. The table lists 73,000 or so clones, approximately 94% of them singletons. What was sequenced was PBMCs. The receptor was isolated from a woman aged 18-35 years in good health and CMV-seropositive. The chain recombines TRBV7-9 with TRBJ2-1, with D unclear. The CDR3 coding sequence is TGTGCCAGCAGCTTAGCAGAGTTCCGGGAGCAGTTCTTC. Translating it yields CASSLAEFREQFF.